The 7 T cell receptor beta chains below all came from one sample that was sequenced in a study of blood T cell repertoires in COVID-19 (dated by TCRdb to about 2020). Receptor amplification or capture employed the immunoSEQ multiplex PCR assay. TCRdb's version of the immuneACCESS table is confined to in-frame rearrangements and falls short of the full clone set. An unresolved V gene accounts for under half of the shortfall where checked; the remainder is of unknown origin. This sample holds about 250,000 clones; more than 65% were observed only once. The ten most abundant clones make up 15% to 19% of the sample. Sample: peripheral blood. The receptors derive from a person aged 65 to 79 with COVID-19, enrolled during active disease.

There are a few counts of this clone. The genes are TRBV7-9 and TRBJ2-5; tentative D call: TRBD1 (7 bases). The CDR3 length is 15 residues. The V gene's germline CDR1 is SEHNR and CDR2 FQNEAQ (reference sequence). Trimming left V 5 bases short and J 3 bases short, with 16 bases between. The CDR3 DNA reads as TGTGCCAGCAGCGACCGCAGGGGGGCAAAAGAGACCCAGTACTTC. This sequence encodes CASSDRRGAKETQYF.

The chain recombines TRBV7-8 with TRBJ2-1; the D gene is possibly TRBD2 (6 bases). V lost 1 base to trimming and J lost 5 bases, with 12 bases between them. The CDR3 totals 15 residues. Germline loops: CDR1 SGHVS, CDR2 FQNEAQ. CDR3 amino acids: CASSLEGGVNNEQFF. In nucleotides, the CDR3 is TGTGCCAGCAGCTTAGAAGGCGGGGTAAACAATGAGCAGTTCTTC.

The chain links TRBV30 to TRBJ2-1; 13 positions agree with TRBD2. CDR1 and CDR2 (germline): GTSNPN, SVGIG (reference sequence). The CDR3 is made up of 23 amino acids. The ends lost 0 bases at V and 0 bases at J; junction bases unmatched: 20. DNA for the CDR3: TGTGCCTGGAGTGTATCATATCGGGCGGGACTAGCGGGATACCAGGACTCCTACAATGAGCAGTTCTTC. It yields the protein CAWSVSYRAGLAGYQDSYNEQFF.

The rearrangement joins TRBV6-6 to TRBJ2-7, with 8 positions matching TRBD1. The CDR3 totals 14 residues. CDR1 MNHNY and CDR2 SVGAGI come from the germline V gene (reference sequence). V dropped 7 bases and J dropped 6; count of bases not matched to a gene: 11. Here the CDR3 reads CASKLQGAVGEQYF. The CDR3 nucleotides are TGTGCCAGCAAGTTGCAGGGGGCAGTTGGCGAGCAGTACTTC.

This chain uses TRBV19 with TRBJ1-5; D is unresolved. Germline values: CDR1 LNHDA, CDR2 SQIVND (reference sequence). This CDR3 contains 14 residues. Trimming removed 5 bases at V and 3 bases at J, with 11 bases between. The CDR3 is CASSVASDNQPQHF. For the CDR3, the DNA is TGTGCCAGTAGTGTCGCCAGTGACAATCAGCCCCAGCATTTT.

The chain is built from TRBV6-1 and TRBJ2-3, with D uncertain. V was pared by 3 bases and J by 2 bases, with 12 bases between. The germline gives CDR1 MNHNS, CDR2 SASEGT. The CDR3 contains 15 residues. The CDR3 region has the DNA TGTGCCAGCAGTGAGACGCAGGCGATCACAGATACGCAGTATTTT. As protein: CASSETQAITDTQYF.

This chain connects TRBV7-6 to TRBJ1-2; 8 nucleotides line up with TRBD1. Germline V gene data show CDR1 as SGHVS and CDR2 as FNYEAQ. The length of the CDR3 is 15 residues. Trimming cost V 2 bases and J 4 bases; bases outside gene matches: 6. This CDR3 is CASSLTGQGLYGYTF. Written as DNA, the CDR3 is TGTGCCAGCAGCTTAACCGGACAGGGTCTCTATGGCTACACCTTC.